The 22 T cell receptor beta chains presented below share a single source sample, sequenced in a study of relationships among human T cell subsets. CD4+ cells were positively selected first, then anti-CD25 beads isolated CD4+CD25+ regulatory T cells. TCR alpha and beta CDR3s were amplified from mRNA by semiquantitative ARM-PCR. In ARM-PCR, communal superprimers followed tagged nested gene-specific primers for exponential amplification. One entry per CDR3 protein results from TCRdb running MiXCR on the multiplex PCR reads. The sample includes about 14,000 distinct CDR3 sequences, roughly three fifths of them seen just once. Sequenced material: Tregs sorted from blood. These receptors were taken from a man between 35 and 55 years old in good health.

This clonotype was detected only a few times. CDR3 sequence (DNA): TGTGCCAGCAGCTTAGGGCAGGGTCTAGCTTTCTTT. It is translated as CASSLGQGLAFF. The chain links TRBV11-2 to TRBJ1-1; D may be TRBD1 (5 bases). Between the trimmed V and J ends, which lost 1 base and 10 bases, there was a span of 10 bases. The germline V gene has CDR1 SGHAT and CDR2 FQNNGV. The CDR3 covers 12 residues.

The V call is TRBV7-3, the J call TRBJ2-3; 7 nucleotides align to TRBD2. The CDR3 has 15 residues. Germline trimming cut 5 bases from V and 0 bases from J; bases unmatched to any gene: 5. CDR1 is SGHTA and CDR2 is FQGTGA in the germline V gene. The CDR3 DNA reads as TGTGCCAGCAGCCTAGCGGAAACTAGCACAGATACGCAGTATTTT. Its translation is CASSLAETSTDTQYF.

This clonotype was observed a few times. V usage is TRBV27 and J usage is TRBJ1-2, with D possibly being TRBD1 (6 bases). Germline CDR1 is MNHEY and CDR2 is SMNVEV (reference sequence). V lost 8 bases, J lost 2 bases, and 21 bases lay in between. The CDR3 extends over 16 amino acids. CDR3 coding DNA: TGTGCCAGCGCCCGAGGGGGAAGTGGGTGGAACTATGGCTACACCTTC. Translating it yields CASARGGSGWNYGYTF.

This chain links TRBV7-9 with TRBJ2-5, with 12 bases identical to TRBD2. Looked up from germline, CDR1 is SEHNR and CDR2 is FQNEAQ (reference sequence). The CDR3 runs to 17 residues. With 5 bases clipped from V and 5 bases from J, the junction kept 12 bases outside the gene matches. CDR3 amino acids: CASSQSPGLAGWETQYF. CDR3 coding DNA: TGTGCCAGCAGCCAGTCGCCGGGACTAGCGGGTTGGGAGACCCAGTACTTC.

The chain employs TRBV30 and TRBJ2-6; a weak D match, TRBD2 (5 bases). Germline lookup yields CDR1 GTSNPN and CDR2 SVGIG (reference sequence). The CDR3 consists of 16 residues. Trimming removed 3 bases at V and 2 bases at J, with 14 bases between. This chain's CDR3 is CAWRPRAAAGANVLTF. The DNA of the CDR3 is TGTGCCTGGAGACCGAGAGCGGCGGCTGGGGCCAACGTCCTGACTTTC.

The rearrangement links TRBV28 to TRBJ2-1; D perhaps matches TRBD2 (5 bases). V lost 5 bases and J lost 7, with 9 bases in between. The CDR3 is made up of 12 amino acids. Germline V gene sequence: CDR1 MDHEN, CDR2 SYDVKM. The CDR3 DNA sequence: TGTGCCAGCAGTGCCACTAGGAATGAGCAGTTCTTC. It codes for CASSATRNEQFF. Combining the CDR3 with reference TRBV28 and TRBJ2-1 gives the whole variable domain DVKVTQSSRYLVKRTGEKVFLECVQDMDHENMFWYRQDPGLGLRLIYFSYDVKMKEKGDIPEGYSVSREKKERFSLILESASTNQTSMYLCASSATRNEQFFGPGTRLTVL.

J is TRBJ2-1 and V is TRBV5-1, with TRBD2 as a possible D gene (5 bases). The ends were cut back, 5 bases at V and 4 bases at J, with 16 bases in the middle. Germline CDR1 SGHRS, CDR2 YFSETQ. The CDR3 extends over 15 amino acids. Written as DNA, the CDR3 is TGCGCCAGCAGGGAGGCAGAGCCGGGTTACAATGAGCAGTTCTTC. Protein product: CASREAEPGYNEQFF.

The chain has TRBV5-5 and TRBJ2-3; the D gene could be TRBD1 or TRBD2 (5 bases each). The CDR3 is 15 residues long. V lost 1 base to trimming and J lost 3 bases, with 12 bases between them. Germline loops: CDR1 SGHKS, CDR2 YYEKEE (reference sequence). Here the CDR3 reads CASSLSDGTTDTQYF. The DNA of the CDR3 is TGTGCCAGCAGCTTGTCGGACGGGACGACAGATACGCAGTATTTT.

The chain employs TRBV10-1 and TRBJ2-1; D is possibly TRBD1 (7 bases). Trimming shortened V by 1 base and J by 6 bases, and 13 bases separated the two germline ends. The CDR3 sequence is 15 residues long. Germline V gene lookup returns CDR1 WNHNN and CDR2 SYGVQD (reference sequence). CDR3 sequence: CASSEWRGPGNEQFF. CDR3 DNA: TGCGCCAGCAGTGAGTGGAGGGGGCCAGGCAATGAGCAGTTCTTC.

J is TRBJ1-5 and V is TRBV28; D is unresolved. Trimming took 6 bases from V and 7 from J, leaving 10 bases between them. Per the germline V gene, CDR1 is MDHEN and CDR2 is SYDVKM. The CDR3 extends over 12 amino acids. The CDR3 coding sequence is TGTGCCAGCAGCCCCCACGGGCAGCCCCAGCATTTT. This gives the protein CASSPHGQPQHF.

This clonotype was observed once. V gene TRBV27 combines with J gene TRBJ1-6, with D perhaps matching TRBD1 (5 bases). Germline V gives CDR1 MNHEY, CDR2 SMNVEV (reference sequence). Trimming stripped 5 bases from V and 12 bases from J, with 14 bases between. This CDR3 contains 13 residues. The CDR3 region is CASSPRQFLPLHF. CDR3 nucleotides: TGTGCCAGCAGTCCACGACAGTTTTTACCCCTCCACTTT.

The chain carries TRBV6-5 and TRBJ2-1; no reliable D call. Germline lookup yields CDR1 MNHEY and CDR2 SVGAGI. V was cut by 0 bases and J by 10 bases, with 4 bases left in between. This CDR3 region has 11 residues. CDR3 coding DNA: TGTGCCAGCAGTTACTCATGGGAGCAGTTCTTC. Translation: CASSYSWEQFF.

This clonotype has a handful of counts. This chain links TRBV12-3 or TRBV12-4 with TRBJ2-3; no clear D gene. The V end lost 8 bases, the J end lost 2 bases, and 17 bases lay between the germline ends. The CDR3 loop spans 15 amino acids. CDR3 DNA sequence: TGTGCCAGCCAAGAATTAAACCCTGACACAGATACGCAGTATTTT. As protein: CASQELNPDTDTQYF.

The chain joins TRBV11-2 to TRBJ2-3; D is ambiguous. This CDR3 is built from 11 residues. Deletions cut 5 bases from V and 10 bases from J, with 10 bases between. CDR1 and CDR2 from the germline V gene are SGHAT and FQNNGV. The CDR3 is CASSERRPQYF. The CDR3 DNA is TGTGCCAGCAGCGAGAGGCGACCGCAGTATTTT.

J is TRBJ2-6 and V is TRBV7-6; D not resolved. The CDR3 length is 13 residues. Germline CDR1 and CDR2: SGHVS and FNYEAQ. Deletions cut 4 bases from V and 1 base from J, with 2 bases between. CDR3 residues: CASSSSGANVLTF. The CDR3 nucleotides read TGTGCCAGCAGCTCTTCTGGGGCCAACGTCCTGACTTTC.

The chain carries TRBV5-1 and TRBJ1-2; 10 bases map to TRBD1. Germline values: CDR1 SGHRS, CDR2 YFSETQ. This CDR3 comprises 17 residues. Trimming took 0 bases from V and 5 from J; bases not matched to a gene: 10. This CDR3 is CASSLGLDRDRGYGYTF. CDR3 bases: TGCGCCAGCAGCTTGGGGTTGGACCGGGACAGGGGATATGGCTACACCTTC.

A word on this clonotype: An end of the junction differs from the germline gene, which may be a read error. DNA of the CDR3: TGTGCCAGCAGTTCCGATGTTAAGGGCACAGATGCGCAGTATTTT. Translation: CASSSDVKGTDAQYF. The rearrangement joins TRBV28 to TRBJ2-3; D not certain. CDR1 and CDR2 from the germline V gene are MDHEN and SYDVKM. The CDR3 contains 15 residues.

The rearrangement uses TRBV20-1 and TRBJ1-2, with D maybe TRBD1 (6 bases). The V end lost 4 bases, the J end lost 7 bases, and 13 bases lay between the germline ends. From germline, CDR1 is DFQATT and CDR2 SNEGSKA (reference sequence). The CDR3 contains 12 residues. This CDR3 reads CSAKVQGCGYTF. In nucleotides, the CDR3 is TGCAGTGCTAAAGTACAGGGCTGTGGCTACACCTTC.

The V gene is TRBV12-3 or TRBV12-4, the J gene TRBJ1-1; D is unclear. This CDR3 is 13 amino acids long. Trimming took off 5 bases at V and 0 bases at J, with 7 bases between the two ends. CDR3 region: CASSTTLNTEAFF. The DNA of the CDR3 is TGTGCCAGCAGTACGACACTGAACACTGAAGCTTTCTTT.

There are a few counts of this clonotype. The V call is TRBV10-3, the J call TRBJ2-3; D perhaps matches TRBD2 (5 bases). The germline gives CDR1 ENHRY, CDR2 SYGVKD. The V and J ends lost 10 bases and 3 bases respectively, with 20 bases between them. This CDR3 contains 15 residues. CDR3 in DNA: TGTGCCACCGCGGGCGGGCAGGATAGAACAGATACGCAGTATTTT. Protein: CATAGGQDRTDTQYF.

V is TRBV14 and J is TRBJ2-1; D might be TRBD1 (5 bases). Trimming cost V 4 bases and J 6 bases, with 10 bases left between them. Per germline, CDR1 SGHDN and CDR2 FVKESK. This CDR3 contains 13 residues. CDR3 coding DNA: TGTGCCAGCAGCCGGGGCTTTCTCAATGAGCAGTTCTTC. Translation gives CASSRGFLNEQFF.

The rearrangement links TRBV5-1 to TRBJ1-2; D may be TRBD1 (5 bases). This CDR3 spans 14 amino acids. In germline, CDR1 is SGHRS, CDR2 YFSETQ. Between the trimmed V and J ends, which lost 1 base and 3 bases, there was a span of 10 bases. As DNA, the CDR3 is TGCGCCAGCAGCTTGCGGGACGGCGACTATGGCTACACCTTC. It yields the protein CASSLRDGDYGYTF.